The 9 T cell receptor beta chains below were found in one sample sequenced in a study of Ad26.COV2.S vaccination and SARS-CoV-2 variants. Sequencing used immunoSEQ multiplex PCR; TCRdb keeps in-frame clones, though not all of them. Of 150,000 to 200,000 clones detected, roughly 85% appear once; the ten largest clones hold around 6.1%. Sequences were derived from peripheral blood, sampled after recovery from COVID-19. These receptors were taken from a human donor who had recovered from COVID-19.

The chain recombines TRBV30 with TRBJ2-5; tentatively, D is TRBD1 (6 bases). CDR1 is GTSNPN, CDR2 SVGIG, per germline (reference sequence). V lost 4 bases and J lost 4, with 19 bases in between. The CDR3 loop spans 15 amino acids. Written as DNA, the CDR3 is TGTGCCTGGACCAGGTGGGACAAAAAAGGAGAGACCCAGTACTTC. Encoded protein: CAWTRWDKKGETQYF.

The rearrangement links TRBV28 to TRBJ2-7; maybe TRBD1 (5 bases). This CDR3 contains 16 residues. Germline CDR1 is MDHEN and CDR2 is SYDVKM. Trimming shortened V by 5 bases and J by 4 bases, and 21 bases separated the two germline ends. CDR3 protein: CASSLIDSVFGYEQYF. Written as DNA, the CDR3 is TGTGCCAGCAGTCTAATAGACAGCGTCTTTGGGTACGAGCAGTACTTC.

This sequence joins TRBV15 and TRBJ2-5; tentative D call: TRBD1 (5 bases). Germline-derived CDR1 and CDR2 are LNHNV and YYDKDF (reference sequence). This CDR3 is 13 amino acids long. Trimming removed 5 bases from V and 2 bases from J, with 9 bases in between. The CDR3 nucleotides read TGTGCCACCAGCGTCAGGGATCAAGAGACCCAGTACTTC. Protein product: CATSVRDQETQYF.

The rearrangement joins TRBV5-4 to TRBJ2-2; TRBD1 might be the D (6 bases). From germline, CDR1 is SGHNT and CDR2 YYREEE (reference sequence). Trimming took off 3 bases at V and 2 bases at J, with 11 bases between the two ends. The CDR3 is made up of 15 amino acids. CDR3 region: CASSSGQVNTGELFF. DNA of the CDR3: TGTGCCAGCAGCTCGGGACAAGTAAACACCGGGGAGCTGTTTTTT.

The rearrangement joins TRBV19 to TRBJ1-5; D ambiguous. Trimming pared 1 base from V and 7 bases from J, leaving 8 bases between. Germline V gene lookup returns CDR1 LNHDA and CDR2 SQIVND (reference sequence). This CDR3 comprises 13 residues. CDR3 in DNA: TGTGCCAGTAGTATAGGGGGTCGGCAGCCCCAGCATTTT. As protein: CASSIGGRQPQHF. Together with reference TRBV19 and TRBJ1-5, the CDR3 gives the full variable domain: DGGITQSPKYLFRKEGQNVTLSCEQNLNHDAMYWYRQDPGQGLRLIYYSQIVNDFQKGDIAEGYSVSREKKESFPLTVTSAQKNPTAFYLCASSIGGRQPQHFGDGTRLSIL.

The genes are TRBV6-5 and TRBJ2-1; D not certain. V was shortened by 0 bases and J by 7 bases, with 7 bases between the two germline ends. The CDR3 totals 13 residues. CDR1 MNHEY and CDR2 SVGAGI come from the germline V gene. CDR3 amino acids: CASSYSDGNEQFF. The CDR3 DNA is TGTGCCAGCAGTTACTCCGACGGGAATGAGCAGTTCTTC.

The CDR3 nucleotides read TGTGCCAGCAGTGAAAGGGCCGCCAGGATTTCACCCCTCCACTTT. Translated: CASSERAARISPLHF. The rearrangement links TRBV2 to TRBJ1-6; no firm D call. V shed 2 bases and J shed 9 bases, with 14 bases lying between them. Germline CDR1 SNHLY, CDR2 FYNNEI. This CDR3 has 15 residues.

A single count supports this clone. The chain is built from TRBV9 and TRBJ2-7; 7 bases agree with TRBD1. With 4 bases clipped from V and 7 bases from J, the junction kept 11 bases outside the gene matches. The CDR3 has 14 residues. From germline, CDR1 is SGDLS and CDR2 YYNGEE. CDR3 region: CASSTGTVSGEQYF. CDR3 DNA: TGTGCCAGCAGCACCGGGACAGTGTCTGGGGAGCAGTACTTC.

The chain couples TRBV28 to TRBJ2-5, with D possibly being TRBD1 or TRBD2 (5 bases each). The ends were cut back, 7 bases at V and 4 bases at J, with 13 bases in the middle. Per germline, CDR1 MDHEN and CDR2 SYDVKM. This CDR3 has 13 residues. CDR3 DNA sequence: TGTGCCAGCATGAGAGGGGCAACAGAGACCCAGTACTTC. Translation gives CASMRGATETQYF.